What follows are 26 T cell receptor beta chains derived from one specimen sequenced in a study of neoadjuvant anti-PD-1 for oral cavity cancer (dated by TCRdb to the early 2020s). The time point label for this specimen denotes: before neoadjuvant nivolumab. The library was produced with the immunoSEQ multiplex PCR assay. The table was pulled from immuneACCESS by TCRdb, which kept in-frame rearrangements only. Such tables lose some clones; where checked, under half of the loss comes from unresolved V genes, and the rest has no known cause. In all, the sample holds about 14,000 clones, and 60% to 70% of those were seen once. 2% to 2.5% of the sample lies in the top ten. The specimen was PBMCs, collected before nivolumab (anti-PD-1) treatment. Source of these receptors: a person aged 35-80 years with oral cavity squamous cell carcinoma.

This clone was detected a few times. The chain couples TRBV27 to TRBJ1-1; 8 bases match TRBD1. Trimming at V came to 6 bases and at J to 4 bases, leaving 4 bases not matched to a gene. The germline V gene encodes CDR1 MNHEY and CDR2 SMNVEV (reference sequence). The CDR3 is 13 amino acids. The CDR3 loop is CASRDTGGTEAFF. The CDR3 DNA sequence: TGTGCCAGCAGGGATACAGGGGGCACTGAAGCTTTCTTT.

The chain joins TRBV29-1 to TRBJ2-5; D possibly uses TRBD1 or TRBD2 (5 bases each). Germline CDR1 and CDR2: SQVTM and ANQGSEA. V lost 4 bases and J lost 5, with 11 bases in between. The CDR3 runs to 12 residues. CDR3 sequence (DNA): TGCAGCGTTGGGGGGATCGGCGAGACCCAGTACTTC. Protein product: CSVGGIGETQYF.

V gene TRBV14 combines with J gene TRBJ1-1, with D possibly being TRBD1 (5 bases). V was shortened by 1 base and J by 4 bases, with 13 bases between the two germline ends. The germline V gene encodes CDR1 SGHDN and CDR2 FVKESK. The CDR3 is 15 amino acids. The CDR3 loop reads CASSQVEGRGTEAFF. CDR3 bases: TGTGCCAGCAGCCAAGTTGAAGGGAGGGGCACTGAAGCTTTCTTT.

This CDR3 reads CASSEGGAGEKLFF. CDR3 nucleotide sequence: TGCGCCAGCAGTGAGGGGGGCGCCGGGGAAAAACTGTTTTTT. The chain has TRBV10-1 and TRBJ1-4; TRBD1 is a possible D gene (6 bases). CDR1 and CDR2 from the germline V gene are WNHNN and SYGVQD (reference sequence). The CDR3 is made up of 14 amino acids. The V gene lost 2 bases and the J gene lost 8 bases, with 12 bases spanning the gap.

This clone was picked up one time. J is TRBJ1-1 and V is TRBV5-1, with D unresolved. CDR1 is SGHRS, CDR2 YFSETQ, per germline. The CDR3 is made up of 13 amino acids. V was trimmed by 0 bases and J by 4 bases, leaving 7 bases between them. The CDR3: CASSLEGSTEAFF. CDR3 nucleotide sequence: TGCGCCAGCAGCTTGGAAGGTAGCACTGAAGCTTTCTTT.

The chain joins TRBV14 to TRBJ1-4; weak D call: TRBD1 (6 bases). V shed 4 bases and J shed 8 bases, with 17 bases lying between them. This CDR3 is 15 amino acids long. The germline gives CDR1 SGHDN, CDR2 FVKESK. CDR3 in DNA: TGTGCCAGCAGCCCACGAGACAGGAGTGGGGAAAAACTGTTTTTT. Translated: CASSPRDRSGEKLFF.

This CDR3 is CASSSGLEDSEQYF. DNA for the CDR3: TGTGCCAGCAGTTCCGGCCTCGAAGACTCCGAGCAGTACTTC. The V call is TRBV28, the J call TRBJ2-7; the D is unclear. Germline lookup yields CDR1 MDHEN and CDR2 SYDVKM. The CDR3 has 14 residues. V shed 4 bases and J shed 6 bases, with 16 bases lying between them.

This clone appeared a few times. V and J are TRBV10-2 and TRBJ1-2; 10 positions agree with TRBD1. The CDR3 has 15 residues. V lost 6 bases to trimming and J lost 5 bases; unmatched junction nucleotides: 9. Germline lookup yields CDR1 WSHSY and CDR2 SAAADI. CDR3 sequence reads: CASRDRGEAGYGYTF. DNA of the CDR3: TGCGCCAGCAGGGACAGGGGGGAGGCAGGGTATGGCTACACCTTC.

This chain uses TRBV5-4 with TRBJ2-5; the match to TRBD2 covers 10 bases. There are 16 residues in the CDR3. Germline loops: CDR1 SGHNT, CDR2 YYREEE (reference sequence). The V and J ends lost 0 bases and 1 base, in that order; junction bases with no gene match: 3. The DNA for the CDR3 is TGTGCCAGCAGCTTGGATGCTAGCGGGGGCCAAGAGACCCAGTACTTC. Translated: CASSLDASGGQETQYF. The full variable domain, in which reference TRBV5-4 and TRBJ2-5 provide the parts outside the CDR3, is ETGVTQSPTHLIKTRGQQVTLRCSSQSGHNTVSWYQQALGQGPQFIFQYYREEENGRGNFPPRFSGLQFPNYSSELNVNALELDDSALYLCASSLDASGGQETQYFGPGTRLLVL.

The V call is TRBV6-1, the J call TRBJ1-3; 10 bases map to TRBD1. CDR1 MNHNS and CDR2 SASEGT come from the germline V gene. CDR3 length equals 16 residues. The V and J ends lost 3 bases and 4 bases, in that order; junction bases with no gene match: 6. The CDR3 nucleotides are TGTGCCAGCAGTGACGCCGGGACAGGGGTAGGAAACACCATATATTTT. Its translation is CASSDAGTGVGNTIYF.

This rearrangement joins TRBV5-6 to TRBJ2-1; 7 bases map to TRBD1. Germline V gene lookup returns CDR1 SGHDT and CDR2 YYEEEE. V gave up 3 bases and J gave up 8 bases; unmatched junction bases: 8. The CDR3 length is 14 residues. This CDR3 is CASSYPTGKDEQFF. Written as DNA, the CDR3 is TGTGCCAGCAGCTACCCGACAGGGAAGGATGAGCAGTTCTTC.

This clone was detected once. This chain connects TRBV29-1 to TRBJ2-7; the D gene could be TRBD1 or TRBD2 (5 bases each). Germline V gene lookup returns CDR1 SQVTM and CDR2 ANQGSEA. The length of the CDR3 is 13 residues. V was cut by 6 bases and J by 0 bases, with 12 bases left in between. CDR3 in DNA: TGCAGCGTGCCGGGACGGGCCTCCTACGAGCAGTACTTC. Protein product: CSVPGRASYEQYF.

The chain uses TRBV6-6 and TRBJ2-2; D is ambiguous. The CDR3 loop spans 15 amino acids. Germline CDR1 MNHNY, CDR2 SVGAGI (reference sequence). The ends were cut back, 0 bases at V and 2 bases at J, with 7 bases in the middle. In nucleotides, the CDR3 is TGTGCCAGCAGTTACTCCCACAGAAACACCGGGGAGCTGTTTTTT. It yields the protein CASSYSHRNTGELFF.

The chain carries TRBV6-5 and TRBJ2-7; D is uncertain. The V and J ends lost 0 bases and 0 bases respectively, with 9 bases between them. Germline CDR1 and CDR2: MNHEY and SVGAGI. The length of the CDR3 is 15 residues. CDR3 bases: TGTGCCAGCAGTTACTCAGCCAGCTTCTCCTACGAGCAGTACTTC. The encoded protein is CASSYSASFSYEQYF.

The chain carries TRBV6-5 and TRBJ1-1; perhaps TRBD1 as D (6 bases). The ends were cut back, 2 bases at V and 8 bases at J, with 21 bases in the middle. The CDR3 has 16 amino acids. Germline CDR1 is MNHEY and CDR2 is SVGAGI. CDR3 sequence (DNA): TGTGCCAGCAGTTACCGACCCACAGGGTTTGGGATGGAAGCTTTCTTT. Translating gives CASSYRPTGFGMEAFF.

This clone was counted a single time. V gene TRBV27 combines with J gene TRBJ2-7; tentatively, D is TRBD1 (5 bases). Trimming left V 4 bases short and J 0 bases short, with 13 bases between. The length of the CDR3 is 15 residues. Germline V gene data show CDR1 as MNHEY and CDR2 as SMNVEV (reference sequence). The CDR3 loop reads CASSWTRTRSYEQYF. CDR3 DNA sequence: TGTGCCAGCAGTTGGACCAGGACACGCTCCTACGAGCAGTACTTC.

The V call is TRBV6-1, the J call TRBJ1-1; D unresolved. The CDR3 loop spans 11 amino acids. Germline V gene sequence: CDR1 MNHNS, CDR2 SASEGT. Deletions cut 6 bases from V and 8 bases from J, with 10 bases between. CDR3 coding DNA: TGTGCCAGCAGCGGAGTAGAAGAAGCTTTCTTT. Its translation: CASSGVEEAFF.

V usage is TRBV6-5 and J usage is TRBJ1-6; maybe TRBD1 (5 bases). Per the germline V gene, CDR1 is MNHEY and CDR2 is SVGAGI. This CDR3 is built from 14 residues. V was shortened by 6 bases and J by 9 bases, with 15 bases between the two germline ends. The CDR3 DNA reads as TGTGCCAGCAGCAGGACAAAAGGAGGTTCACCCCTCCACTTT. This encodes CASSRTKGGSPLHF.

V and J are TRBV19 and TRBJ1-3; D is uncertain. The CDR3 length is 18 residues. The germline V gene encodes CDR1 LNHDA and CDR2 SQIVND (reference sequence). With 6 bases removed from V and 0 bases from J, the gap between germline ends came to 21 bases. The CDR3 DNA is TGTGCCAGTAGGCGGACGGACCACTCTCGCATCTCTGGAAACACCATATATTTT. It yields the protein CASRRTDHSRISGNTIYF.

The chain employs TRBV5-1 and TRBJ2-7; 8 bases are a match to TRBD1. The CDR3 has 15 amino acids. V shed 2 bases, J shed 4 bases, and the junction held 8 bases outside the gene matches. Germline CDR1 and CDR2: SGHRS and YFSETQ. CDR3 sequence (DNA): TGCGCCAGCAGCTTTGGAGGGACAGGTAGATACGAGCAGTACTTC. Translating gives CASSFGGTGRYEQYF. The full variable domain, completed using reference TRBV5-1 and TRBJ2-7, is KAGVTQTPRYLIKTRGQQVTLSCSPISGHRSVSWYQQTPGQGLQFLFEYFSETQRNKGNFPGRFSGRQFSNSRSEMNVSTLELGDSALYLCASSFGGTGRYEQYFGPGTRLTVT.

This clone was picked up a small number of times. This chain links TRBV27 with TRBJ2-7; no clear D gene. Trimming cost V 1 base and J 0 bases, with 10 bases left between them. The V gene's germline CDR1 is MNHEY and CDR2 SMNVEV (reference sequence). The CDR3 spans 15 residues. The CDR3 is CASSLYGESSYEQYF. In nucleotides, the CDR3 is TGTGCCAGCAGTTTATACGGCGAGAGCTCCTACGAGCAGTACTTC.

This clone was detected only once. DNA of the CDR3: TGCGCCAGCAGCCAGATTTCCTACAATGAGCAGTTCTTC. Translating gives CASSQISYNEQFF. The chain has TRBV4-1 and TRBJ2-1; D unclear. The V end was cut by 3 bases, the J end by 1 base, with 4 bases between. Germline loops: CDR1 MGHRA, CDR2 YSYEKL. The CDR3 is 13 amino acids.

This clone was seen once. CDR3 in amino acids: CSVTPQGNTEAFF. The CDR3 DNA reads TGCAGCGTAACACCACAGGGGAACACTGAAGCTTTCTTT. This chain links TRBV29-1 with TRBJ1-1, with D perhaps TRBD1 (6 bases). The CDR3 runs 13 residues. Germline CDR1 is SQVTM and CDR2 is ANQGSEA. V was pared by 6 bases and J by 1 base, with 12 bases between.

This clone occurred a few times. The V gene is TRBV5-1, the J gene TRBJ2-7, with 8 nucleotides matching TRBD1. Germline CDR1 SGHRS, CDR2 YFSETQ. The ends lost 0 bases at V and 4 bases at J; junction bases unmatched: 6. This CDR3 has 15 residues. The CDR3 region has the DNA TGCGCCAGCAGCTTGGAGACCGGGACAGGATACGAGCAGTACTTC. Its translation: CASSLETGTGYEQYF.

J is TRBJ1-5 and V is TRBV6-1; tentatively, D is TRBD1 (5 bases). Germline loops: CDR1 MNHNS, CDR2 SASEGT. The CDR3 loop spans 14 amino acids. The V and J ends lost 7 bases and 3 bases respectively, with 13 bases between them. CDR3 in DNA: TGTGCCAGCACGTTTGGGACGGACAATCAGCCCCAGCATTTT. This gives the protein CASTFGTDNQPQHF.

The chain has TRBV6-1 and TRBJ1-5, with TRBD1 matching over 8 bases. The CDR3 spans 15 residues. The J segment lost 11 bases and the V segment lost 5 bases, leaving 14 bases of the junction unmatched. The germline V gene has CDR1 MNHNS and CDR2 SASEGT. The CDR3 DNA is TGTGCCAGCAGTTTGACAGGGGCCGACGGGCGGTCCCAGCATTTT. Encoded protein: CASSLTGADGRSQHF.